Below, 29 T cell receptor beta chains from the same sample are listed, as sequenced in a study of blood T cell repertoires in COVID-19. Data came from immunoSEQ multiplex PCR; TCRdb stores just in-frame clones and leaves some out. The sample includes 120,000 or so clones, over 65% of them seen just once. Material for sequencing was peripheral blood. Source of these receptors: a woman over 75 with acute or convalescent COVID-19.

The chain carries TRBV6-5 and TRBJ1-2; D might be TRBD1 (5 bases). Germline values: CDR1 MNHEY, CDR2 SVGAGI. V lost 6 bases to trimming and J lost 7 bases, with 15 bases between them. There are 13 residues in the CDR3. This CDR3 reads CASRSVVRGGYTF. The CDR3 nucleotides are TGTGCCAGCAGATCCGTCGTTAGGGGTGGCTACACCTTC.

The V and J genes are TRBV30 and TRBJ2-1; D is uncertain. This CDR3 comprises 15 residues. Germline V gene sequence: CDR1 GTSNPN, CDR2 SVGIG (reference sequence). The V end lost 2 bases, the J end lost 8 bases, and 19 bases lay between the germline ends. The CDR3 DNA reads as TGTGCCTGGAGTCAGCGAGACGGCCGATTTGATGAGCAGTTCTTC. It translates to CAWSQRDGRFDEQFF.

This clone has a single count. The chain uses TRBV11-1 and TRBJ1-2; unclear D gene. The CDR3 runs 15 residues. CDR1 and CDR2 (germline): SGHAT, FQDESV (reference sequence). V lost 0 bases, J lost 0 bases, and 8 bases lay in between. Here the CDR3 DNA reads TGTGCCAGCAGCTTAGCGCTCCCTACTAACTATGGCTACACCTTC. Its protein is CASSLALPTNYGYTF.

This clone was counted a single time. The chain employs TRBV12-2 and TRBJ2-2; TRBD1 is the table's D call, not checked against the DNA. TRBV12-2 is tagged as a pseudogene. The CDR3 length is 17 residues. This CDR3 reads CASRLRRGRGDTGELFF. DNA for the CDR3: TGTGCAAGTCGCTTGCGTAGGGGCAGGGGGGATACCGGGGAGCTGTTTTTT.

The chain uses TRBV18 and TRBJ1-1, with D uncertain. The V gene's germline CDR1 is KGHSH and CDR2 LQKENI. V was shortened by 3 bases and J by 1 base, with 9 bases between the two germline ends. The CDR3 has 14 residues. The CDR3 sequence: CASSPQVQNTEAFF. CDR3 sequence (DNA): TGTGCCAGCTCACCTCAGGTTCAGAACACTGAAGCTTTCTTT.

This clone occurred a few times. The chain is built from TRBV7-6 and TRBJ2-5; 9 bases are a match to TRBD2. Germline CDR1 and CDR2: SGHVS and FNYEAQ. Trimming removed 1 base from V and 3 bases from J; junction bases left unmatched: 6. The CDR3 covers 16 residues. Written as DNA, the CDR3 is TGTGCCAGCAGCTTAGAGACTAGCGGTAACAAAGAGACCCAGTACTTC. Translated: CASSLETSGNKETQYF.

V gene TRBV2 combines with J gene TRBJ1-1; the D gene is possibly TRBD1 (5 bases). This CDR3 contains 13 residues. In germline, CDR1 is SNHLY, CDR2 FYNNEI. V lost 9 bases, J lost 5 bases, and 16 bases lay in between. As DNA, the CDR3 is TGTGCCAGTGGACTGGGGGGGATAACTGAAGCTTTCTTT. This translates into CASGLGGITEAFF.

The chain combines TRBV5-4 with TRBJ2-2; TRBD1 matches at 7 bases. The CDR3 spans 15 residues. The germline CDR1 and CDR2 sequences are SGHNT and YYREEE (reference sequence). J lost 5 bases, V lost 5 bases, and 9 bases had no gene match. This chain's CDR3 is CASSLTGTDTGELFF. Here the CDR3 DNA reads TGTGCCAGCAGTTTAACCGGGACAGATACCGGGGAGCTGTTTTTT.

This clone was seen just once. The V gene is TRBV6-4, the J gene TRBJ2-5; D is undetermined. Per the germline V gene, CDR1 is MRHNA and CDR2 is SNTAGT. The CDR3 extends over 13 amino acids. V was trimmed by 4 bases and J by 4 bases, leaving 10 bases between them. The CDR3 bases are TGTGCCAGCAGTGCCGCCCCGGGAGAGACCCAGTACTTC. Translating gives CASSAAPGETQYF.

The V and J genes are TRBV30 and TRBJ2-7; D might be TRBD1 (7 bases). The germline gives CDR1 GTSNPN, CDR2 SVGIG (reference sequence). The CDR3 is 13 amino acids. V was shortened by 5 bases and J by 5 bases, with 16 bases between the two germline ends. Written as DNA, the CDR3 is TGTGCCTGGGATTTTCAGGGGGGCCACGAGCAGTACTTC. Translating it yields CAWDFQGGHEQYF. The full variable domain, its missing parts supplied by reference TRBV30 and TRBJ2-7, is SQTIHQWPATLVQPVGSPLSLECTVEGTSNPNLYWYRQAAGRGLQLLFYSVGIGQISSEVPQNLSASRPQDRQFILSSKKLLLSDSGFYLCAWDFQGGHEQYFGPGTRLTVT.

The rearrangement links TRBV7-2 to TRBJ2-5, with D perhaps matching TRBD2 (7 bases). Germline CDR1 is SGHTA and CDR2 is FQGNSA. V lost 1 base to trimming and J lost 4 bases, with 13 bases between them. This CDR3 contains 15 residues. The CDR3, as DNA: TGTGCCAGCAGCTTAGGTGGGCGGGGGCTAGAGACCCAGTACTTC. Its translation: CASSLGGRGLETQYF.

This chain connects TRBV29-1 to TRBJ2-7; TRBD1 agrees at 10 bases. The CDR3 totals 13 residues. The junction had 1 base not matched to a gene; V was cut back by 4 bases and J by 1 base. Looked up from germline, CDR1 is SQVTM and CDR2 is ANQGSEA. The CDR3 loop reads CSVGQGASYEQYF. In DNA, the CDR3 is TGCAGCGTTGGACAGGGGGCGTCCTACGAGCAGTACTTC.

This clone was seen once. The chain carries TRBV5-5 and TRBJ2-1; D remains ambiguous. Looked up from germline, CDR1 is SGHKS and CDR2 is YYEKEE (reference sequence). Trimming took off 5 bases at V and 5 bases at J, with 8 bases between the two ends. The length of the CDR3 is 12 residues. The CDR3 sequence: CASRGVNNEQFF. CDR3 bases: TGTGCCAGCAGAGGAGTGAACAATGAGCAGTTCTTC.

The rearrangement uses TRBV7-9 and TRBJ2-1, with 10 bases identical to TRBD1. The germline CDR1 and CDR2 sequences are SEHNR and FQNEAQ (reference sequence). CDR3 length: 15 residues. The ends lost 1 base at V and 9 bases at J; junction bases unmatched: 6. The CDR3 DNA sequence: TGTGCCAGCAGCTTAGGTGGGACAGGGGTTGCTGAGCAGTTCTTC. Translating it yields CASSLGGTGVAEQFF.

This rearrangement joins TRBV28 to TRBJ1-5, with D unresolved. The CDR3 runs 15 residues. V lost 6 bases, J lost 1 base, and 13 bases lay in between. CDR1 and CDR2 from the germline V gene are MDHEN and SYDVKM. In nucleotides, the CDR3 is TGTGCCAGCAGCCTAATGGGAGGGAGCAATCAGCCCCAGCATTTT. Translation: CASSLMGGSNQPQHF.

V gene TRBV5-1 combines with J gene TRBJ2-5; 11 positions agree with TRBD2. Unmatched junction bases numbered 1, after V lost 1 base and J lost 2 bases. The length of the CDR3 is 15 residues. The germline gives CDR1 SGHRS, CDR2 YFSETQ. CDR3 region: CASSLTSGSQETQYF. Here the CDR3 DNA reads TGCGCCAGCAGCTTGACTAGCGGGAGTCAAGAGACCCAGTACTTC.

The chain couples TRBV6-5 to TRBJ2-7; 8 nucleotides align to TRBD2. This CDR3 comprises 14 residues. Losses at the gene ends were 7 bases for V and 2 bases for J; bases not matched to a gene: 7. Germline V CDR1 and CDR2: MNHEY, SVGAGI. The CDR3 nucleotides read TGTGCCAGCACCCATTCCGGGGGGGCCTACGAGCAGTACTTC. Its protein product is CASTHSGGAYEQYF.

The chain uses TRBV5-6 and TRBJ2-7, with D unclear. The CDR3 is 13 amino acids. Germline V gene data show CDR1 as SGHDT and CDR2 as YYEEEE. V lost 5 bases and J lost 5, with 14 bases in between. CDR3 residues: CASSLGVYNEQYF. In DNA form, the CDR3 reads TGTGCCAGCAGTCTCGGAGTTTATAACGAGCAGTACTTC.

This chain joins TRBV7-8 and TRBJ1-5; TRBD1 aligns across 7 bases. The germline gives CDR1 SGHVS, CDR2 FQNEAQ. This CDR3 comprises 16 residues. The junction had 4 bases not matched to a gene; V was cut back by 1 base and J by 1 base. The CDR3 coding sequence is TGTGCCAGCAGCTTAGACACAGGGGTGAGCAATCAGCCCCAGCATTTT. This sequence encodes CASSLDTGVSNQPQHF.

The chain has TRBV10-3 and TRBJ1-1, with 9 bases aligning to TRBD1. Germline V gene sequence: CDR1 ENHRY, CDR2 SYGVKD. The CDR3 is made up of 14 amino acids. V shed 3 bases, J shed 8 bases, and the junction held 7 bases outside the gene matches. The CDR3 spells CAISDRLGQGEAFF. The CDR3 nucleotides read TGTGCCATCAGTGACCGTTTGGGACAGGGCGAAGCTTTCTTT.

This rearrangement joins TRBV3-1 (or the pseudogene TRBV3-2) to TRBJ2-3; TRBD1 matches at 10 bases. After removal of 4 bases from V and 1 base from J, the junction contained 2 bases not matched to a gene. Germline CDR1 reads LGHDT; CDR2 reads YNNKEL (reference sequence). The CDR3 loop spans 15 amino acids. DNA of the CDR3: TGTGCCAGCAGCCCGGGGACAGGGGGCACAGATACGCAGTATTTT. It specifies CASSPGTGGTDTQYF.

The rearrangement joins TRBV4-1 to TRBJ2-7; 7 nucleotides align to TRBD1. With 0 bases clipped from V and 1 base from J, the junction kept 6 bases outside the gene matches. In germline, CDR1 is MGHRA, CDR2 YSYEKL. The CDR3 has 16 residues. For the CDR3, the DNA is TGCGCCAGCAGCCAAGACCCGGACAGGCGATCCTACGAGCAGTACTTC. It encodes CASSQDPDRRSYEQYF.

V is TRBV28 and J is TRBJ2-2; no reliable D call. Germline CDR1 reads MDHEN; CDR2 reads SYDVKM. Trimming left V 7 bases short and J 0 bases short, with 9 bases between. The CDR3 length is 14 residues. The CDR3 DNA reads as TGTGCCAGCAATGAGGCAGCGAACACCGGGGAGCTGTTTTTT. It encodes CASNEAANTGELFF.

This chain joins TRBV19 and TRBJ1-5; 7 nucleotides line up with TRBD1. The V segment lost 3 bases and the J segment 1 base; nucleotides outside the gene matches: 9. The CDR3 is 17 amino acids. Germline CDR1 is LNHDA and CDR2 is SQIVND (reference sequence). CDR3 residues: CASSIDDRAGSNQPQHF. The CDR3 nucleotides are TGTGCCAGTAGTATTGATGACAGGGCGGGAAGCAATCAGCCCCAGCATTTT.

CDR3 nucleotides: TGTGCCAGCAGCCCCTTCACGGGAGCGGAGACCCAGTACTTC. This translates into CASSPFTGAETQYF. The chain links TRBV4-2 to TRBJ2-5; tentative D call: TRBD2 (6 bases). The CDR3 has 14 residues. Germline V CDR1 and CDR2: LGHNA, YNFKEQ. With 4 bases removed from V and 5 bases from J, the gap between germline ends came to 14 bases.

The chain combines TRBV19 with TRBJ1-5; a possible D gene is TRBD1 (6 bases). Looked up from germline, CDR1 is LNHDA and CDR2 is SQIVND (reference sequence). The CDR3 runs 15 residues. V was pared by 4 bases and J by 5 bases, with 15 bases between. DNA of the CDR3: TGTGCCAGTAGTACCGGACAGATCTTCCATCAGCCCCAGCATTTT. Translating gives CASSTGQIFHQPQHF.

The chain combines TRBV6-2 or TRBV6-3 with TRBJ2-2; 7 nucleotides line up with TRBD2. The V segment lost 5 bases and the J segment 0 bases; nucleotides outside the gene matches: 12. The CDR3 length is 18 residues. The germline V gene encodes CDR1 MNHEY and CDR2 SVGEGT. CDR3 in amino acids: CASSPPLGRGANTGELFF. Here the CDR3 DNA reads TGTGCCAGCAGTCCCCCGCTCGGACGGGGGGCGAACACCGGGGAGCTGTTTTTT.

This clone has a handful of counts. The rearrangement joins TRBV19 to TRBJ2-7; the D gene is possibly TRBD2 (6 bases). The ends were cut back, 10 bases at V and 3 bases at J, with 16 bases in the middle. Germline CDR1 and CDR2: LNHDA and SQIVND (reference sequence). This CDR3 spans 13 amino acids. CDR3 sequence reads: CATSDGTLYEQYF. CDR3 in DNA: TGTGCCACCAGCGACGGGACTCTCTACGAGCAGTACTTC. Full variable domain (rest looked up from reference TRBV19 and TRBJ2-7): DGGITQSPKYLFRKEGQNVTLSCEQNLNHDAMYWYRQDPGQGLRLIYYSQIVNDFQKGDIAEGYSVSREKKESFPLTVTSAQKNPTAFYLCATSDGTLYEQYFGPGTRLTVT.

This clone was counted a few times. The V gene is TRBV5-1, the J gene TRBJ2-3; 10 bases agree with TRBD1. The CDR3 has 17 amino acids. The germline CDR1 and CDR2 sequences are SGHRS and YFSETQ. With 0 bases clipped from V and 2 bases from J, the junction kept 6 bases outside the gene matches. The CDR3 sequence: CASSLGATGGITDTQYF. CDR3 nucleotide sequence: TGCGCCAGCAGCTTGGGCGCGACAGGGGGCATCACAGATACGCAGTATTTT.